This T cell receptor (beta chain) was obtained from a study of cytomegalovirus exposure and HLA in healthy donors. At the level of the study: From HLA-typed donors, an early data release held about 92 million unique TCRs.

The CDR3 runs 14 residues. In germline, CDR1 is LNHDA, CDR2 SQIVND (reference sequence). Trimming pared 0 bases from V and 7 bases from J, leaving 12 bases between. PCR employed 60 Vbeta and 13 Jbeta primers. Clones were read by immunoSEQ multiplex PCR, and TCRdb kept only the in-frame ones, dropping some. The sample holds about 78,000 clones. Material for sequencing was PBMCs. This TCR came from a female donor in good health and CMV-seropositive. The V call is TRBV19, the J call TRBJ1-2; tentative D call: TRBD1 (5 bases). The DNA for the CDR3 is TGTGCCAGTAGTATAGACCAGGGTCGGAGTGGCTACACCTTC. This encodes CASSIDQGRSGYTF.